This T cell receptor (beta chain) was retrieved from a study of blood T cell repertoires in COVID-19. Study overall: From T cells, B-cell-depleted T cells, or PBMCs came the material, which was cDNA or gDNA.

Per germline, CDR1 SNHLY and CDR2 FYNNEI. Trimming removed 8 bases at V and 7 bases at J, with 18 bases between. The CDR3 is 13 amino acids. Clones were sequenced by immunoSEQ multiplex PCR, and TCRdb holds only the in-frame ones, with some missing. The sample shows just over 90,000 clones, approximately 87% of them seen only once. This receptor was taken from a human donor with active COVID-19. The donor label of this sample is uncertain. The specimen was peripheral blood. V gene TRBV2 combines with J gene TRBJ2-7; maybe TRBD1 (5 bases). This CDR3 is CASCLSRVGEQYF. The CDR3 nucleotides are TGTGCCAGCTGCCTGAGCAGGGTGGGGGAGCAGTACTTC.